This TCR beta chain is from a study of blood T cells in healthy people across ages. Through a sample-barcoded 5' primer and a J-beta primer mix, a second PCR was run for roughly 6 to 12 cycles. MiXCR was run by TCRdb on the 5' RACE reads, yielding one entry per CDR3 protein. The sample records more than 1 million distinct CDR3 sequences, 45% being singletons. CDR3 length: 17 residues. The V gene end was trimmed by 5 bases and the J gene end by 4 bases; junction bases not matched to a gene: 14. Germline-derived CDR1 and CDR2 are MNHEY and SMNVEV (reference sequence). The source is a woman aged 55-69 years in good health. Sequencing was done on a sample of blood. The rearrangement joins TRBV27 to TRBJ1-2; 9 bases are a match to TRBD1. CDR3 DNA sequence: TGTGCCAGCAGTCAGGTGGGACAGGGTTACGATTCCTATGGCTACACCTTC. Encoded protein: CASSQVGQGYDSYGYTF.